These 4 T cell receptor beta chains came from one sample sequenced in a study of memory CD4+ T cells and cytomegalovirus serostatus. Single viable CD3+CD4+CD8-CD45RO+ cells were sorted as the memory CD4+ T cells. Sequenced by immunoSEQ multiplex PCR; TCRdb stores in-frame clones only, minus some. The sample has approximately 41,000 clones; about three quarters are singletons. Sequencing was performed on memory CD4+ T cells from blood. Source of these receptors: an adult in good health and CMV-seronegative.

This clone came up once. The V call is TRBV10-3, the J call TRBJ1-2; 11 bases are a match to TRBD1. Germline V CDR1 and CDR2: ENHRY, SYGVKD. V was pared by 4 bases and J by 7 bases, with 5 bases of the junction left unmatched. The CDR3 runs 14 residues. Written as DNA, the CDR3 is TGTGCCATCAGTGGCCGGGACAGGGGGGTTGGCTACACCTTC. Translating gives CAISGRDRGVGYTF.

This rearrangement joins TRBV5-7 to TRBJ2-7, with 11 nucleotides matching TRBD2. Being an ORF, TRBV5-7 has a function that is uncertain. This CDR3 has 14 amino acids. The J segment lost 1 base and the V segment lost 5 bases, leaving 2 bases of the junction unmatched. The CDR3 loop is CASRLAGGSYEQYF. The DNA of the CDR3 is TGTGCCAGCAGGCTAGCGGGGGGATCCTACGAGCAGTACTTC.

A few counts support this clone. The rearrangement uses TRBV29-1 and TRBJ1-1, with D maybe TRBD1 (6 bases). V lost 6 bases, J lost 5 bases, and 19 bases lay in between. CDR3 size: 14 residues. The germline V gene has CDR1 SQVTM and CDR2 ANQGSEA. The CDR3 region has the DNA TGCAGCGTCCGGGACACCCTCCTGAGGACTGAAGCTTTCTTT. It specifies CSVRDTLLRTEAFF.

V gene TRBV7-2 combines with J gene TRBJ2-7; 13 bases align to TRBD2. The length of the CDR3 is 19 residues. Germline CDR1 and CDR2: SGHTA and FQGNSA. Germline trimming cut 6 bases from V and 2 bases from J; bases unmatched to any gene: 16. CDR3 region: CASSRLGATGLAGAYEQYF. Here the CDR3 DNA reads TGTGCCAGCAGTCGACTAGGGGCGACCGGACTAGCGGGGGCCTACGAGCAGTACTTC.